Presented here are 27 T cell receptor beta chains from one specimen sequenced in a study of early T cells in non-severe SARS-CoV-2 infection. TCRdb reprocessed the 5' RACE reads with MiXCR, giving one entry per CDR3 protein. The sample contains tens of thousands of distinct CDR3 sequences, roughly 17% of which appear only once. The material sequenced was whole blood, taken at baseline. Receptors originate from an adult who was a healthcare worker with PCR-confirmed SARS-CoV-2 infection or an uninfected control (not recorded which).

This clonotype showed up just once. The rearrangement uses TRBV20-1 and TRBJ2-3; D is possibly TRBD2 (6 bases). Germline lookup yields CDR1 DFQATT and CDR2 SNEGSKA (reference sequence). V lost 3 bases and J lost 1, with 20 bases in between. The CDR3 has 17 residues. DNA of the CDR3: TGCAGTGCTAGGGCACGGGACTGGGCTAGGGGCACAGATACGCAGTATTTT. It encodes CSARARDWARGTDTQYF.

This clonotype appeared a few times. This sequence joins TRBV30 and TRBJ2-5, with 8 bases matching TRBD1. Unmatched junction bases numbered 1, after V lost 1 base and J lost 6 bases. The CDR3 extends over 12 amino acids. Germline V gene lookup returns CDR1 GTSNPN and CDR2 SVGIG (reference sequence). CDR3 coding DNA: TGTGCCTGGAGTGGACAGGGGAAGACCCAGTACTTC. This gives the protein CAWSGQGKTQYF.

In its sample, this clonotype was seen many times. The chain is built from TRBV2 and TRBJ2-1; a weak D match, TRBD2 (5 bases). The V end was cut by 8 bases, the J end by 3 bases, with 8 bases between. This CDR3 spans 12 amino acids. The V gene's germline CDR1 is SNHLY and CDR2 FYNNEI. Written as DNA, the CDR3 is TGTGCCAGCGGACTGAACTACAATGAGCAGTTCTTC. It yields the protein CASGLNYNEQFF. Drawing the rest from reference TRBV2 and TRBJ2-1, the complete variable domain is EPEVTQTPSHQVTQMGQEVILRCVPISNHLYFYWYRQILGQKVEFLVSFYNNEISEKSEIFDDQFSVERPDGSNFTLKIRSTKLEDSAMYFCASGLNYNEQFFGPGTRLTVL.

This clonotype was picked up a small number of times. CDR3 bases: TGTGCCAGCAGTTCCCCTAGCGGTTACACAGATACGCAGTATTTT. This translates into CASSSPSGYTDTQYF. The chain links TRBV28 to TRBJ2-3; 7 bases fit TRBD2. CDR1 MDHEN and CDR2 SYDVKM come from the germline V gene. Trimming cost V 4 bases and J 2 bases; bases outside gene matches: 6. The length of the CDR3 is 15 residues.

There are a few counts of this clonotype. V usage is TRBV6-6 and J usage is TRBJ2-7; perhaps TRBD2 as D (5 bases). Germline CDR1 and CDR2: MNHNY and SVGAGI (reference sequence). CDR3 length equals 13 residues. The V gene lost 4 bases and the J gene lost 7 bases, with 14 bases spanning the gap. This chain's CDR3 is CASSFGYRGEQYF. The CDR3 coding sequence is TGTGCCAGCAGTTTTGGCTACCGCGGGGAGCAGTACTTC.

This clonotype was seen at least ten times. The chain combines TRBV28 with TRBJ1-1; no firm D call. V was pared by 4 bases and J by 2 bases, with 11 bases between. CDR3 length equals 14 residues. Germline loops: CDR1 MDHEN, CDR2 SYDVKM. The CDR3 region is CASSSFQTNTEAFF. Written as DNA, the CDR3 is TGTGCCAGCAGTTCATTTCAGACAAACACTGAAGCTTTCTTT.

In DNA, the CDR3 is TGTGCCAGCAGTTCGCCCTTGGACTCCGGACTAAACGAGCAGTACTTC. It yields the protein CASSSPLDSGLNEQYF. The chain has TRBV6-2 or TRBV6-3 and TRBJ2-7; possible D gene TRBD2, 6 bases. Trimming cost V 4 bases and J 5 bases, with 21 bases left between them. CDR3 length equals 16 residues. Germline lookup yields CDR1 MNHEY and CDR2 SVGEGT.

This clonotype was picked up a small number of times. The V gene is TRBV3-1, the J gene TRBJ2-1; 7 nucleotides agree with TRBD2. The germline V gene encodes CDR1 LGHDT and CDR2 YNNKEL (reference sequence). The V and J ends lost 1 base and 2 bases, in that order; junction bases with no gene match: 5. This CDR3 has 16 amino acids. Here the CDR3 reads CASSQAGLTAYNEQFF. CDR3 DNA sequence: TGTGCCAGCAGCCAAGCGGGACTAACAGCCTACAATGAGCAGTTCTTC.

The V call is TRBV11-2, the J call TRBJ2-2, with 8 bases aligning to TRBD1. Germline assignment: CDR1 SGHAT and CDR2 FQNNGV. The CDR3 is 15 residues long. The ends lost 3 bases at V and 5 bases at J; junction bases unmatched: 5. The CDR3 DNA sequence: TGTGCCAGCAGCTTCGGACAGGGAGAGACCGGGGAGCTGTTTTTT. Translation gives CASSFGQGETGELFF.

This chain links TRBV20-1 with TRBJ2-7; tentatively, D is TRBD1 (6 bases). Trimming took off 1 base at V and 4 bases at J, with 14 bases between the two ends. This CDR3 has 14 residues. CDR1 DFQATT and CDR2 SNEGSKA come from the germline V gene (reference sequence). CDR3 region: CSARGGAGEYEQYF. In DNA, the CDR3 is TGCAGTGCTAGAGGGGGAGCAGGGGAGTACGAGCAGTACTTC.

CDR3 in amino acids: CASSLGPHGGADTQYF. The CDR3 nucleotides read TGTGCCAGCAGCTTGGGGCCCCACGGCGGGGCAGATACGCAGTATTTT. This chain links TRBV5-5 with TRBJ2-3; a weak D match, TRBD2 (6 bases). The CDR3 is 16 amino acids. Germline CDR1 reads SGHKS; CDR2 reads YYEKEE (reference sequence). V was trimmed by 0 bases and J by 4 bases, leaving 15 bases between them.

Only one count was recorded for this clonotype. The chain joins TRBV20-1 to TRBJ2-7; TRBD1 aligns across 7 bases. Germline V CDR1 and CDR2: DFQATT, SNEGSKA (reference sequence). Trimming took 6 bases from V and 3 from J; bases not matched to a gene: 14. The CDR3 runs 15 residues. The CDR3, as DNA: TGCAGTGCCACCAACCCGGACAGGTCGGACTACGAGCAGTACTTC. This encodes CSATNPDRSDYEQYF.

The sample holds many counts of this clonotype. This rearrangement joins TRBV4-3 to TRBJ1-2, with D hard to call. Germline V gives CDR1 LGHNA, CDR2 YSLEER. This CDR3 contains 14 residues. V dropped 4 bases and J dropped 3 bases, with 12 bases sitting between them. CDR3: CASSPKLGYYGYTF. Here the CDR3 DNA reads TGCGCCAGCAGCCCGAAGTTGGGGTACTATGGCTACACCTTC.

With regard to this clonotype: Since the CDR3 does not end with the conserved phenylalanine or tryptophan, this likely comes from a read error. The V gene is TRBV29-1, the J gene TRBJ2-1; the D gene is possibly TRBD2 (5 bases). Germline CDR1 and CDR2: SQVTM and ANQGSEA. The CDR3 is 14 amino acids. Trimming stripped 5 bases from V and 1 base from J, with 12 bases between. For the CDR3, the DNA is TGCAGCGTTTCCCCGGGGTCATCCTACAATGAGCAGTTCTTA. Translated, it gives CSVSPGSSYNEQFL.

This clonotype was detected only a few times. This chain joins TRBV6-1 and TRBJ1-2; TRBD1 is a possible D gene (5 bases). The CDR3 runs to 16 residues. Germline loops: CDR1 MNHNS, CDR2 SASEGT. Trimming pared 9 bases from V and 2 bases from J, leaving 22 bases between. CDR3 bases: TGTGCCAGTACTTTTGACAGCCGAACGCCCAACTATGGCTACACCTTC. Amino acid sequence: CASTFDSRTPNYGYTF.

The CDR3 sequence is CASTSHRVGLYEQYF. The CDR3 DNA reads as TGTGCCAGCACCTCCCACAGGGTTGGGCTCTACGAGCAGTACTTC. V is TRBV12-3 or TRBV12-4 and J is TRBJ2-7, with a weak D call TRBD1 (6 bases). Trimming removed 7 bases at V and 3 bases at J, with 19 bases between. This CDR3 is 15 amino acids long.

This clonotype has more than one count but fewer than ten. The rearrangement uses TRBV20-1 and TRBJ1-5; no firm D call. The CDR3 is made up of 14 amino acids. Trimming left V 3 bases short and J 2 bases short, with 11 bases between. Per germline, CDR1 DFQATT and CDR2 SNEGSKA (reference sequence). The CDR3 coding sequence is TGCAGTGCTAGTGTAGTCCCTGGCAATCAGCCCCAGCATTTT. This encodes CSASVVPGNQPQHF.

This chain links TRBV5-1 with TRBJ1-2; 10 bases fit TRBD1. Germline V gene lookup returns CDR1 SGHRS and CDR2 YFSETQ. The CDR3 loop spans 13 amino acids. Germline trimming cut 1 base from V and 10 bases from J; bases unmatched to any gene: 4. CDR3 coding DNA: TGCGCCAGCAGCTTGCAAGGACAGGGGGACTACACCTTC. It is translated as CASSLQGQGDYTF.

This clonotype has just a few counts. The CDR3 bases are TGTGCCAGCAGTGAAGGACTTAACTACGAGCAGTACTTC. Protein sequence: CASSEGLNYEQYF. The chain joins TRBV6-1 to TRBJ2-7; D gene uncertain. Germline CDR1 MNHNS, CDR2 SASEGT. The CDR3 extends over 13 amino acids. V lost 1 base to trimming and J lost 3 bases, with 7 bases between them.

This clonotype was seen more than once but under ten times. This chain connects TRBV28 to TRBJ2-3; the D is unclear. The CDR3 contains 14 residues. Germline CDR1 and CDR2: MDHEN and SYDVKM. Trimming pared 3 bases from V and 0 bases from J, leaving 7 bases between. The chain's CDR3 is CASSFQTSTDTQYF. The CDR3 nucleotides are TGTGCCAGCAGTTTCCAAACTAGCACAGATACGCAGTATTTT.

The gene calls are TRBV12-3 or TRBV12-4 and TRBJ1-1, with no clear D. V was cut by 1 base and J by 11 bases, with 8 bases left in between. The CDR3 totals 11 residues. The CDR3 loop reads CASSLGGGAFF. The CDR3 bases are TGTGCCAGCAGTTTAGGGGGTGGTGCTTTCTTT.

The chain employs TRBV28 and TRBJ2-1; D gene uncertain. V gave up 8 bases and J gave up 9 bases, with 11 bases separating them. The germline V gene encodes CDR1 MDHEN and CDR2 SYDVKM. CDR3 length: 11 residues. The chain's CDR3 is CASGYRGEQFF. The CDR3 nucleotides read TGTGCCAGCGGTTATCGAGGTGAGCAGTTCTTC.

This clonotype was observed at least ten times. The chain joins TRBV7-2 to TRBJ2-3, with TRBD2 matching over 10 bases. The V gene's germline CDR1 is SGHTA and CDR2 FQGNSA. Trimming cost V 6 bases and J 6 bases; bases outside gene matches: 6. The length of the CDR3 is 14 residues. The DNA of the CDR3 is TGTGCCAGCAGTTCTAGCGGGAGAGGTGATACGCAGTATTTT. It is translated as CASSSSGRGDTQYF.

This clonotype was observed a few times. The genes are TRBV7-2 and TRBJ2-5, with 8 bases identical to TRBD2. The germline V gene has CDR1 SGHTA and CDR2 FQGNSA. With V trimmed by 7 bases and J by 2 bases, 6 bases remained unmatched. The CDR3 length is 14 residues. This CDR3 is CASTSREAQETQYF. The CDR3 bases are TGTGCCAGCACATCGCGGGAGGCACAAGAGACCCAGTACTTC. Supplemented by reference TRBV7-2 and TRBJ2-5, the full variable domain reads GAGVSQSPSNKVTEKGKDVELRCDPISGHTALYWYRQSLGQGLEFLIYFQGNSAPDKSGLPSDRFSAERTGGSVSTLTIQRTQQEDSAVYLCASTSREAQETQYFGPGTRLLVL.

This sequence joins TRBV7-7 and TRBJ2-3; TRBD2 agrees at 9 bases. Germline values: CDR1 SSHAT, CDR2 FNYEAQ (reference sequence). V lost 2 bases and J lost 3; bases outside the gene matches: 9. The CDR3 has 17 residues. CDR3 nucleotides: TGTGCCAGCAGCTTAACAGCGGCGGGAGGGCCGACAGATACGCAGTATTTT. Translating gives CASSLTAAGGPTDTQYF.

This chain links TRBV7-9 with TRBJ2-2, with D uncertain. This CDR3 comprises 14 residues. V was cut by 5 bases and J by 10 bases, with 17 bases left in between. CDR1 SEHNR and CDR2 FQNEAQ come from the germline V gene (reference sequence). CDR3 coding DNA: TGTGCCAGCAGCCCCCGATCCCCTTTAGAGGAGCTGTTTTTT. Amino acid sequence: CASSPRSPLEELFF.

Notes on this clonotype: A junction end diverges from the germline sequence, so it may reflect a read error. The genes are TRBV20-1 and TRBJ1-1; D uncertain. CDR3 length: 13 residues. CDR1 and CDR2 from the germline V gene are DFQATT and SNEGSKA (reference sequence). In DNA form, the CDR3 reads TGCAGTGCTGTAAGCGGAGTGAACACTGAAGCCTTCTTT. Protein product: CSAVSGVNTEAFF.